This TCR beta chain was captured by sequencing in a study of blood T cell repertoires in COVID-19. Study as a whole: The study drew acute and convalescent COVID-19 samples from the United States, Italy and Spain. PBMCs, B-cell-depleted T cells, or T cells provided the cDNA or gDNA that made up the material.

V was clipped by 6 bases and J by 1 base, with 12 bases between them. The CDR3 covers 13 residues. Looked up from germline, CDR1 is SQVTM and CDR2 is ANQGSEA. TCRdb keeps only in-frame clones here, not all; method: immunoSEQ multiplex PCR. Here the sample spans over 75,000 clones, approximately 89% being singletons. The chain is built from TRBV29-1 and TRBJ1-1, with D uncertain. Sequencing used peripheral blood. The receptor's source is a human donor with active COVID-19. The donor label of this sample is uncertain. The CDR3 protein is CSVGGLGNTEAFF. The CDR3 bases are TGCAGCGTCGGTGGACTGGGGAACACTGAAGCTTTCTTT.